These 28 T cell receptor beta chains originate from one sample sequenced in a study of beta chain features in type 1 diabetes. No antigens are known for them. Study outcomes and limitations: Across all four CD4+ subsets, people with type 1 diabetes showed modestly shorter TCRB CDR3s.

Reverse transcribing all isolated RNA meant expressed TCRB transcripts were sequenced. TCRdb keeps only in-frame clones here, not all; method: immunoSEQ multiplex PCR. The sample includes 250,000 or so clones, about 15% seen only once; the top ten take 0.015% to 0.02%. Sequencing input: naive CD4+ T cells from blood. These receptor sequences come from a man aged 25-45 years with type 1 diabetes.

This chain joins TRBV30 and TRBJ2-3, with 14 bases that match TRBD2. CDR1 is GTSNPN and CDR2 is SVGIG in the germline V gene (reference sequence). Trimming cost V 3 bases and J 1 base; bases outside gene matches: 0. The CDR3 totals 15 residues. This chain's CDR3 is CAWRGLAGGTDTQYF. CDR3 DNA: TGTGCCTGGAGGGGACTAGCGGGGGGCACAGATACGCAGTATTTT.

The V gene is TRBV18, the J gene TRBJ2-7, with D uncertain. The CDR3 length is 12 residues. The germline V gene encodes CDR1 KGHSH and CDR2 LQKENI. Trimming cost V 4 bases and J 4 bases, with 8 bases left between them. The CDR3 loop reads CASSLNLYEQYF. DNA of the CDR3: TGTGCCAGCTCACTAAATCTGTACGAGCAGTACTTC.

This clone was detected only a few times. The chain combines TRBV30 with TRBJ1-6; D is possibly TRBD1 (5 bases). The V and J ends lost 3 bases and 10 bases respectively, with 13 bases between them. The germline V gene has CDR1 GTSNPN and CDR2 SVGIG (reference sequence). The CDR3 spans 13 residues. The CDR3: CAWSGQGGSPLHF. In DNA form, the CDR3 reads TGTGCCTGGAGCGGGCAGGGAGGCTCACCCCTCCACTTT.

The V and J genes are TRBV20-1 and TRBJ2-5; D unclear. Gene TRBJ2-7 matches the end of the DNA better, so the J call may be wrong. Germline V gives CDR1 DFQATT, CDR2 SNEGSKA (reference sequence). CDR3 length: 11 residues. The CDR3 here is CSARALGEQYF. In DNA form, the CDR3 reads TGCAGTGCTAGAGCTTTGGGCGAGCAGTACTTC.

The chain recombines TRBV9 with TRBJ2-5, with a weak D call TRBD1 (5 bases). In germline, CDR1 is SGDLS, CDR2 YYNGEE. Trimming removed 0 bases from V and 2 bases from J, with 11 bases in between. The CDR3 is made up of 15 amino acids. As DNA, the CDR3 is TGTGCCAGCAGCGTAGAAGGGGTGAGGCAAGAGACCCAGTACTTC. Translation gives CASSVEGVRQETQYF. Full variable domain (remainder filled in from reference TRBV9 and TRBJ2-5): DSGVTQTPKHLITATGQRVTLRCSPRSGDLSVYWYQQSLDQGLQFLIQYYNGEERAKGNILERFSAQQFPDLHSELNLSSLELGDSALYFCASSVEGVRQETQYFGPGTRLLVL.

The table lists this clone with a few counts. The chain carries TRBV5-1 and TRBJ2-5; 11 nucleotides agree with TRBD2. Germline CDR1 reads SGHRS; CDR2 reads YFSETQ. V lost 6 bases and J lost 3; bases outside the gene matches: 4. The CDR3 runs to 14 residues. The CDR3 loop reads CASTPTSGEETQYF. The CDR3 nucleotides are TGCGCCAGCACTCCGACTAGCGGGGAAGAGACCCAGTACTTC.

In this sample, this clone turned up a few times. As DNA, the CDR3 is TGTGCCAGCTCACCGGACACCGTCACAGATACGCAGTATTTT. It is translated as CASSPDTVTDTQYF. The chain links TRBV18 to TRBJ2-3, with a weak D call TRBD1 (5 bases). This CDR3 is 14 amino acids long. Germline V gene data show CDR1 as KGHSH and CDR2 as LQKENI. V was trimmed by 3 bases and J by 2 bases, leaving 9 bases between them. Filled out from reference TRBV18 and TRBJ2-3, the complete variable domain reads NAGVMQNPRHLVRRRGQEARLRCSPMKGHSHVYWYRQLPEEGLKFMVYLQKENIIDESGMPKERFSAEFPKEGPSILRIQQVVRGDSAAYFCASSPDTVTDTQYFGPGTRLTVL.

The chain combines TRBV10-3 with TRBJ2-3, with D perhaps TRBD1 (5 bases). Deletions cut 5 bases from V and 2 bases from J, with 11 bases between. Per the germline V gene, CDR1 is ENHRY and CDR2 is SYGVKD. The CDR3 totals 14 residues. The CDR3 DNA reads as TGTGCCATCAGTAGGCAGGGCCCCACAGATACGCAGTATTTT. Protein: CAISRQGPTDTQYF.

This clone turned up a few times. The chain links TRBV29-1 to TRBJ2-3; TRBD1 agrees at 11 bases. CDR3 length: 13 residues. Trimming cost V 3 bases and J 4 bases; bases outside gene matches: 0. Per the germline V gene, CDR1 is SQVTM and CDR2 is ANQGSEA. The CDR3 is CSVEGQGADTQYF. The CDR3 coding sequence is TGCAGCGTTGAGGGACAGGGGGCAGATACGCAGTATTTT.

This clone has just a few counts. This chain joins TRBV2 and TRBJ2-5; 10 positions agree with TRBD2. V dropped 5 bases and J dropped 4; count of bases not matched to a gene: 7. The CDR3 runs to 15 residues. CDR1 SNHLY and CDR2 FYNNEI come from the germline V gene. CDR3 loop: CASSPAGGPRETQYF. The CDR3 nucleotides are TGTGCCAGCAGTCCAGCGGGGGGGCCCAGAGAGACCCAGTACTTC.

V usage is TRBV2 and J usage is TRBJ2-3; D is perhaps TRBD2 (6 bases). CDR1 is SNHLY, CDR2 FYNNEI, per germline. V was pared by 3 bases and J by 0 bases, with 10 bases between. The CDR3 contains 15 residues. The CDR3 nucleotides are TGTGCCAGCAGTGATTGGGGGACTAGCACAGATACGCAGTATTTT. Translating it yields CASSDWGTSTDTQYF.

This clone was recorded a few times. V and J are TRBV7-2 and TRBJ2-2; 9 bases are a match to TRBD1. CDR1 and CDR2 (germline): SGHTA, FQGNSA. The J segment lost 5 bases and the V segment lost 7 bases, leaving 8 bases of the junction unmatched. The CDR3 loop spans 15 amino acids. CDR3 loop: CASTPGQGRTGELFF. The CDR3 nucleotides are TGTGCCAGCACCCCGGGACAGGGACGTACCGGGGAGCTGTTTTTT. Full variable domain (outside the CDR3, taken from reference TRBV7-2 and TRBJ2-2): GAGVSQSPSNKVTEKGKDVELRCDPISGHTALYWYRQSLGQGLEFLIYFQGNSAPDKSGLPSDRFSAERTGGSVSTLTIQRTQQEDSAVYLCASTPGQGRTGELFFGEGSRLTVL.

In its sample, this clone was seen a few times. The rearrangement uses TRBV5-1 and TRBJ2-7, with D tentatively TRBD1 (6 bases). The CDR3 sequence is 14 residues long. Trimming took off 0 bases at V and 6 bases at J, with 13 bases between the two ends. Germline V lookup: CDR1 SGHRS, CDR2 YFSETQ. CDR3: CASSLAQGSGEQYF. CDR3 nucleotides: TGCGCCAGCAGCTTGGCACAGGGCTCTGGCGAGCAGTACTTC.

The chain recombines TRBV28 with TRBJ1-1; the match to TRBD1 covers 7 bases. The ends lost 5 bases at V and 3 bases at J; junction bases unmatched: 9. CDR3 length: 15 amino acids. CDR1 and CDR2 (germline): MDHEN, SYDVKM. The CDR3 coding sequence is TGTGCCAGCAGTAAGACAACAGGGGCGTACACTGAAGCTTTCTTT. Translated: CASSKTTGAYTEAFF.

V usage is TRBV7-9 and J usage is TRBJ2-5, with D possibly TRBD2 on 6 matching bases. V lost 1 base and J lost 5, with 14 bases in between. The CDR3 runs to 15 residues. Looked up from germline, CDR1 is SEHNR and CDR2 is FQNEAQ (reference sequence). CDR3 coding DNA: TGTGCCAGCAGCTTAGAGGCGGCTAGCGCGGAGACCCAGTACTTC. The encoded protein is CASSLEAASAETQYF.

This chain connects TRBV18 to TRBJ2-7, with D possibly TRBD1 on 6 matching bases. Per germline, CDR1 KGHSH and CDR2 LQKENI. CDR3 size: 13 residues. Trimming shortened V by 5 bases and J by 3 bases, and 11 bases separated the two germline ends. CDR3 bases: TGTGCCAGCTCAGCAGGGGAAGGCTACGAGCAGTACTTC. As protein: CASSAGEGYEQYF.

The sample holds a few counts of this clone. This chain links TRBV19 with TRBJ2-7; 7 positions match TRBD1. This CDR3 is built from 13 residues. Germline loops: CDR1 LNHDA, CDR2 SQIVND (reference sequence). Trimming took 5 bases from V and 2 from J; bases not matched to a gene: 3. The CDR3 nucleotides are TGTGCCAGTAGTCAAGGACAGGCCTACGAGCAGTACTTC. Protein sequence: CASSQGQAYEQYF.

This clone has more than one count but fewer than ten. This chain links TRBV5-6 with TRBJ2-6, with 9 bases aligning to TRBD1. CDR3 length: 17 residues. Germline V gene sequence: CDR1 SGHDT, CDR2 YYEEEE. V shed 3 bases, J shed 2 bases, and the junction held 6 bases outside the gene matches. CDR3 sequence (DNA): TGTGCCAGCAGCTGGGGGACAGGGAGGCCTGGGGCCAACGTCCTGACTTTC. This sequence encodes CASSWGTGRPGANVLTF.

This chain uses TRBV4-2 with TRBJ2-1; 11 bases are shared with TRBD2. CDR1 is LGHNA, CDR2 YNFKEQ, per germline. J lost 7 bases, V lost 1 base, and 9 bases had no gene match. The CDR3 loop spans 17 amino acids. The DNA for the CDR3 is TGTGCCAGCAGCCAAGTTTGGCTAGCGGGAGGATTGAATGAGCAGTTCTTC. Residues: CASSQVWLAGGLNEQFF.

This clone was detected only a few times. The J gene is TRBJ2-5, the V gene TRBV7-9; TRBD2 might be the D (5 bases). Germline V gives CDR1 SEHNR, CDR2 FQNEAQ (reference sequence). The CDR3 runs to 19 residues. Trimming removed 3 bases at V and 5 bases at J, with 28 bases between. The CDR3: CASSFSVGRSQLVGETQYF. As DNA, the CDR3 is TGTGCCAGCAGCTTTAGTGTGGGCCGGAGTCAACTAGTTGGGGAGACCCAGTACTTC.

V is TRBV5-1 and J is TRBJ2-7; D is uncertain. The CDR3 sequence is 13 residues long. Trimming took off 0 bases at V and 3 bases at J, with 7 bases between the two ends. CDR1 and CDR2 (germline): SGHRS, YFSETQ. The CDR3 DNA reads TGCGCCAGCAGCTTGGCTGAGAGCTACGAGCAGTACTTC. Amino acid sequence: CASSLAESYEQYF. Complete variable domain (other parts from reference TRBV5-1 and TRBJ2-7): KAGVTQTPRYLIKTRGQQVTLSCSPISGHRSVSWYQQTPGQGLQFLFEYFSETQRNKGNFPGRFSGRQFSNSRSEMNVSTLELGDSALYLCASSLAESYEQYFGPGTRLTVT.

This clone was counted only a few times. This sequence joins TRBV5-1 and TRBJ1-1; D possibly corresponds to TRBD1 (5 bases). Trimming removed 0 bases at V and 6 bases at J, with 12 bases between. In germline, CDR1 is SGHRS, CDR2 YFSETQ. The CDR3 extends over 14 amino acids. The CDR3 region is CASSLDHQGAEAFF. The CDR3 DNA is TGCGCCAGCAGCTTGGATCATCAGGGCGCTGAAGCTTTCTTT.

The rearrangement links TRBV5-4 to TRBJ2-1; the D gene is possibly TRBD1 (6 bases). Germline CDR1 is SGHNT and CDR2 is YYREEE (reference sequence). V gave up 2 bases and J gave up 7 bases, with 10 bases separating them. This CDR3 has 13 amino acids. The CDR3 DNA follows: TGTGCCAGCAGCTTACAGGGCGGGAATGAGCAGTTCTTC. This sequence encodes CASSLQGGNEQFF.

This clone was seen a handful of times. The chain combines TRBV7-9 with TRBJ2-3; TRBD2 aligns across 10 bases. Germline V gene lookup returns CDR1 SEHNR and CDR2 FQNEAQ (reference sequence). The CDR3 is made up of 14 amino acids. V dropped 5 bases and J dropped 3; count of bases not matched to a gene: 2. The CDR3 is CASSRTSGTDTQYF. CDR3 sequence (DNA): TGTGCCAGCAGCCGGACTAGCGGTACAGATACGCAGTATTTT.

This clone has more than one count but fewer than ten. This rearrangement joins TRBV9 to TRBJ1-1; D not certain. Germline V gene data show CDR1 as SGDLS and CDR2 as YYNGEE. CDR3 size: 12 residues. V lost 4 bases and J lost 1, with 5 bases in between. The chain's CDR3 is CASSLRNTEAFF. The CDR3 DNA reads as TGTGCCAGCAGCCTCCGGAACACTGAAGCTTTCTTT.

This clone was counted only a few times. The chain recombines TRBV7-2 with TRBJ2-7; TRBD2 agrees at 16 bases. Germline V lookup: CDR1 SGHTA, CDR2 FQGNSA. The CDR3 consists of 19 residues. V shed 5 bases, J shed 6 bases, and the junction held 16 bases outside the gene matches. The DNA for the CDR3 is TGTGCCAGCAGCCCGGGACTAGCGGGAGGGCTTCCATCTTCCGCCGAGCAGTACTTC. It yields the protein CASSPGLAGGLPSSAEQYF.

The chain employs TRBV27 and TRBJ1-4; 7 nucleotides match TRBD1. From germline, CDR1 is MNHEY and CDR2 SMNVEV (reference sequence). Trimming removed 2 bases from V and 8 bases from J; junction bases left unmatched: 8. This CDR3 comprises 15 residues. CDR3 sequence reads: CASSLNTGAGEKLFF. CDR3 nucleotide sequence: TGTGCCAGCAGTTTAAATACAGGGGCTGGAGAAAAACTGTTTTTT.

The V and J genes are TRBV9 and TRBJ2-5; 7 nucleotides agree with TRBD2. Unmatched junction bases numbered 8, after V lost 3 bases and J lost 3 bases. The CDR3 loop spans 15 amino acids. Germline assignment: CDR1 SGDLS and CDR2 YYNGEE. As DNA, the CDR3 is TGTGCCAGCAGCGGACCAGCGGGACGAGAAGAGACCCAGTACTTC. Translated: CASSGPAGREETQYF.